The 9 T cell receptor beta chains given below trace back to one sample, sequenced in a study of technical replicates of blood from a few donors. Sequencing used immunoSEQ multiplex PCR; TCRdb keeps in-frame clones, though not all of them. The sample includes more than 80,000 clones, around 95% of them seen just once. The sample taken for sequencing was T cells isolated from PBMCs. Receptor source: a human donor in good health.

The chain uses TRBV18 and TRBJ1-1, with TRBD1 matching 7 bases. After removal of 3 bases from V and 1 base from J, the junction contained 8 bases not matched to a gene. The germline V gene has CDR1 KGHSH and CDR2 LQKENI. The CDR3 extends over 16 amino acids. This CDR3 is CASSPSVDRRNTEAFF. CDR3 DNA: TGTGCCAGCTCACCGAGTGTGGACAGGAGGAACACTGAAGCTTTCTTT.

V gene TRBV2 combines with J gene TRBJ2-1; D is unresolved. The V gene lost 6 bases and the J gene lost 7 bases, with 4 bases spanning the gap. CDR3 length equals 10 residues. Germline CDR1 SNHLY, CDR2 FYNNEI. The CDR3 loop is CASRENEQFF. The CDR3 region has the DNA TGTGCCAGCAGGGAGAATGAGCAGTTCTTC.

The chain combines TRBV5-1 with TRBJ1-4; TRBD1 is a possible D gene (6 bases). Trimming took off 5 bases at V and 0 bases at J, with 11 bases between the two ends. Germline V lookup: CDR1 SGHRS, CDR2 YFSETQ. This CDR3 has 15 amino acids. The CDR3 DNA sequence: TGCGCCAGCAGGTCTACAGGGCCAACTAATGAAAAACTGTTTTTT. It translates to CASRSTGPTNEKLFF.

The rearrangement uses TRBV5-1 and TRBJ1-4; 7 bases are a match to TRBD1. Unmatched junction bases numbered 19, after V lost 0 bases and J lost 2 bases. Germline V gene lookup returns CDR1 SGHRS and CDR2 YFSETQ. CDR3 length: 21 amino acids. CDR3 in amino acids: CASSLASLGGLKPGTNEKLFF. In nucleotides, the CDR3 is TGCGCCAGCAGCTTGGCCAGCTTAGGGGGCTTGAAGCCAGGGACTAATGAAAAACTGTTTTTT.

This rearrangement joins TRBV4-2 to TRBJ2-7; perhaps TRBD1 as D (7 bases). Germline V CDR1 and CDR2: LGHNA, YNFKEQ. The CDR3 spans 15 residues. The germline V and J ends were trimmed by 5 bases and 0 bases, with 14 bases remaining between them. CDR3 in amino acids: CASSARQGLSYEQYF. CDR3 bases: TGTGCCAGCAGCGCCCGACAGGGACTCTCCTACGAGCAGTACTTC.

The chain is built from TRBV5-1 and TRBJ2-1, with a possible D match to TRBD2 (5 bases). Germline-derived CDR1 and CDR2 are SGHRS and YFSETQ. Trimming shortened V by 3 bases and J by 9 bases, and 16 bases separated the two germline ends. This CDR3 is built from 14 residues. In nucleotides, the CDR3 is TGCGCCAGCAGCTACCGGCGGGTTTCGGGTGAGCAGTTCTTC. Translated: CASSYRRVSGEQFF.

The rearrangement links TRBV29-1 to TRBJ2-2; D unclear. V was pared by 5 bases and J by 4 bases, with 5 bases between. Per germline, CDR1 SQVTM and CDR2 ANQGSEA. This CDR3 has 11 residues. CDR3 sequence reads: CSVPGTGELFF. As DNA, the CDR3 is TGCAGCGTTCCGGGCACCGGGGAGCTGTTTTTT.

V and J are TRBV28 and TRBJ2-3, with 10 bases identical to TRBD2. Germline V CDR1 and CDR2: MDHEN, SYDVKM. Trimming removed 7 bases from V and 6 bases from J; junction bases left unmatched: 16. The CDR3 sequence is 17 residues long. CDR3 loop: CASTTLAGARGADTQYF. The CDR3 nucleotides are TGTGCCAGCACCACCCTAGCGGGAGCGCGGGGCGCGGATACGCAGTATTTT. The full variable domain, rest sourced from reference TRBV28 and TRBJ2-3, is DVKVTQSSRYLVKRTGEKVFLECVQDMDHENMFWYRQDPGLGLRLIYFSYDVKMKEKGDIPEGYSVSREKKERFSLILESASTNQTSMYLCASTTLAGARGADTQYFGPGTRLTVL.

The chain recombines TRBV9 with TRBJ1-6, with D tentatively TRBD1 (5 bases). The CDR3 length is 16 residues. V was pared by 1 base and J by 10 bases, with 18 bases between. Germline V gene sequence: CDR1 SGDLS, CDR2 YYNGEE. For the CDR3, the DNA is TGTGCCAGCAGCGTATTGACAGAGTATGGGTTCTCACCCCTCCACTTT. Protein sequence: CASSVLTEYGFSPLHF.